The sequence of this TCR beta chain was determined in a study of CD8 T cells in ankylosing spondylitis. V shed 4 bases and J shed 4 bases, with 14 bases lying between them. Germline-derived CDR1 and CDR2 are SGHVS and FNYEAQ. The CDR3 has 15 residues. TCR beta libraries were made by quantitative 5'-RACE with molecular barcodes. TCRdb recomputed calls from the 5' RACE reads with MiXCR, one row per CDR3 protein. This sample yields a few hundred thousand distinct CDR3 sequences, of which roughly 10% are seen a single time; approximately 20% belongs to the top ten. General observations from the study: For ankylosing spondylitis blood, a TCR beta motif of about eight highly homologous variants appeared characteristic. Reportedly, significant enrichment of disease-linked clones occurred in matched ankylosing spondylitis synovial fluid.

On this clonotype: Antigen specificity is unknown.

Sequencing was done on a sample of blood, either unsorted or a sorted T cell fraction (not recorded which). J is TRBJ1-5 and V is TRBV7-6; D might be TRBD1 (6 bases). This sequence originates from a male donor with ankylosing spondylitis or in good health (not recorded which). Written as DNA, the CDR3 is TGTGCCAGCAGCTCATCAGGCAGGGGAAATCAGCCCCAGCATTTT. Protein product: CASSSSGRGNQPQHF.